This T cell receptor (beta chain) appears in the sequencing data of a study of PD-1 blockade in classical Hodgkin lymphoma. The study, taken as a whole, reports: Complete responders matched newly diagnosed patients in baseline diversity. A significant rise in TCR diversity was seen by C4D1 for CD4+ cells but not for CD8+ cells.

As concerns this clone: The antigen is unknown.

CDR3 length equals 12 residues. Trimming stripped 8 bases from V and 10 bases from J, with 17 bases between. Germline CDR1 MDHEN, CDR2 SYDVKM. The method was immunoSEQ multiplex PCR; TCRdb's version includes in-frame clones alone and lacks a portion of them. The sample has approximately 17,000 clones; about 65% are singletons. Sample time point: cycle 4 day 1 (C4D1), after less than 7 weeks of nivolumab. Each patient's relapse followed autologous stem cell transplantation, and brentuximab vedotin exposure varied. The V and J genes are TRBV28 and TRBJ1-2; D not resolved. The source is a human donor with classical Hodgkin lymphoma. Sequencing used peripheral blood mononuclear cells (PBMCs), obtained before the fourth cycle of nivolumab. CDR3 coding DNA: TGTGCCAGCCGGTTAGTGGGGTCCACCTACACCTTC. This translates into CASRLVGSTYTF.